One sample yielded the 5 T cell receptor beta chains listed below, sequenced in a study of human T cells and chemical hapten exposure. The sample's time point: healthy volunteer bleed at 2 weeks. Unfractionated whole blood yielded the extracted total RNA. TCRdb called the RACE reads again in MiXCR, with one record for every CDR3 protein. Of 85,000 to 95,000 distinct CDR3 sequences in the sample, about 8.6% were seen once. Sequencing was done on a sample of whole blood. Receptor source: a female donor in good health. Some clones in this sample may be carry-over from other donors' samples.

The table lists this clonotype with many counts. This chain joins TRBV6-2 or TRBV6-3 and TRBJ2-7; D is perhaps TRBD2 (6 bases). Germline V gene data show CDR1 as MNHEY and CDR2 as SVGEGT. This CDR3 spans 13 amino acids. V was trimmed by 6 bases and J by 4 bases, leaving 13 bases between them. CDR3: CASSPGLTYEQYF. The CDR3 DNA reads TGTGCCAGCAGCCCCGGACTAACATACGAGCAGTACTTC.

The chain recombines TRBV24-1 with TRBJ2-2; D may match TRBD1 or TRBD2 (6 bases each). Germline V gene lookup returns CDR1 KGHDR and CDR2 SFDVKD. The CDR3 has 15 amino acids. V was trimmed by 6 bases and J by 1 base, leaving 11 bases between them. This CDR3 reads CATSSRGRNTGELFF. The CDR3 bases are TGTGCCACCAGTTCCCGGGGGCGGAACACCGGGGAGCTGTTTTTT.

This clonotype was seen only a few times. The genes are TRBV19 and TRBJ2-1, with D possibly TRBD2 on 5 matching bases. Trimming left V 4 bases short and J 12 bases short, with 13 bases between. CDR1 and CDR2 from the germline V gene are LNHDA and SQIVND (reference sequence). The CDR3 runs to 12 residues. CDR3 loop: CASSTQIEGQFF. In nucleotides, the CDR3 is TGTGCCAGTAGTACCCAAATAGAGGGGCAGTTCTTC. Based on the CDR3 plus reference TRBV19 and TRBJ2-1, the full variable domain is DGGITQSPKYLFRKEGQNVTLSCEQNLNHDAMYWYRQDPGQGLRLIYYSQIVNDFQKGDIAEGYSVSREKKESFPLTVTSAQKNPTAFYLCASSTQIEGQFFGPGTRLTVL.

This rearrangement joins TRBV7-8 to TRBJ2-1; 10 nucleotides align to TRBD2. There are 16 residues in the CDR3. Trimming removed 5 bases from V and 2 bases from J; junction bases left unmatched: 6. Germline V gene lookup returns CDR1 SGHVS and CDR2 FQNEAQ. The CDR3, as DNA: TGTGCCAGCAGCCCTTCAGCGGGAGGGCCCTACAATGAGCAGTTCTTC. It codes for CASSPSAGGPYNEQFF.

The CDR3 region is CASSLEGYSNQPQHF. The CDR3 DNA follows: TGTGCCAGCAGTTTAGAGGGATATAGCAATCAGCCCCAGCATTTT. The rearrangement links TRBV27 to TRBJ1-5; D call uncertain. The CDR3 contains 15 residues. Germline V CDR1 and CDR2: MNHEY, SMNVEV (reference sequence). V lost 2 bases to trimming and J lost 0 bases, with 8 bases between them.